The 3 T cell receptor beta chains below come from one sample, sequenced in a study of control samples from healthy donors and cancer patients. Profiling relied on immunoSEQ multiplex PCR, and the TCRdb table lists in-frame clones only, not all of them. The data hold some 130,000 clones, with roughly 94% observed a single time. Sequences were obtained from blood. These receptors all stem from a man aged 25-45 years in good health.

The CDR3 loop is CASSNRHLPYEQYF. CDR3 nucleotides: TGTGCCAGCAGCAACCGACACCTACCCTACGAGCAGTACTTC. V usage is TRBV9 and J usage is TRBJ2-7; D uncertain. The CDR3 loop spans 14 amino acids. Per germline, CDR1 SGDLS and CDR2 YYNGEE. V was pared by 4 bases and J by 2 bases, with 13 bases between. Full variable domain (rest looked up from reference TRBV9 and TRBJ2-7): DSGVTQTPKHLITATGQRVTLRCSPRSGDLSVYWYQQSLDQGLQFLIQYYNGEERAKGNILERFSAQQFPDLHSELNLSSLELGDSALYFCASSNRHLPYEQYFGPGTRLTVT.

The V and J genes are TRBV2 and TRBJ1-3, with D perhaps TRBD1 (5 bases). The CDR3 runs 15 residues. V gave up 8 bases and J gave up 0 bases, with 14 bases separating them. CDR1 is SNHLY and CDR2 is FYNNEI in the germline V gene. CDR3: CASSPGRGSGNTIYF. DNA of the CDR3: TGTGCCAGCTCCCCGGGACGGGGCTCTGGAAACACCATATATTTT.

The V call is TRBV11-2, the J call TRBJ2-3; 9 bases match TRBD2. Germline CDR1 and CDR2: SGHAT and FQNNGV. The CDR3 contains 14 residues. Germline trimming cut 5 bases from V and 1 base from J; bases unmatched to any gene: 1. The CDR3: CASSRTSGTDTQYF. CDR3 nucleotide sequence: TGTGCCAGCAGCCGGACTAGCGGCACAGATACGCAGTATTTT.